Following are 22 T cell receptor beta chains from one sample sequenced in a study of tumor-infiltrating lymphocytes in primary liver carcinoma. Unsorted bulk tissue of roughly 18-32 mg yielded co-extracted RNA and DNA. From 400 to 550 ng total RNA, TCR beta cDNA was generated with a primer in the constant region. Employing slightly modified ARM-PCR, three nested multiplex PCR rounds were run, and these gave rise to the TCR beta libraries. Each of the first two PCR rounds ran roughly 9 cycles with TRBV1-TRBV30 forward and C-beta reverse primers. TCRdb fed the multiplex PCR reads into MiXCR, producing one record per CDR3 protein. The table lists 100,000 to 150,000 distinct CDR3 sequences, 55% to 75% of them singletons, with approximately 8% in the top ten. Material for sequencing was liver tumor tissue from sampling region 3. The subset denotes: tumor region T3, left-lateral pole. Receptors originate from a woman aged 60-75 years with primary liver carcinoma and hepatitis B virus infection.

As regards this clonotype: A much larger clone differs by one base, so this may be a read error. This chain uses TRBV6-1 with TRBJ2-2; D gene unclear. The germline gives CDR1 MNHNS, CDR2 SASEGT. This CDR3 comprises 14 residues. The chain's CDR3 is CASSDLGYTVELFF. DNA of the CDR3: TGTGCCAGCAGTGACCTAGGTTACACCGTGGAGCTGTTTTTT.

Comments on this clonotype: Mismatch with germline at one junction end may stem from a read error. The chain recombines TRBV5-4 with TRBJ2-7; possible D gene TRBD2, 5 bases. The germline CDR1 and CDR2 sequences are SGHNT and YYREEE (reference sequence). This CDR3 is 14 amino acids long. The CDR3 coding sequence is TGCGCGAGCAGCCCGGGGTCGCCAGGTAACGAGCAGTACTTC. It translates to CASSPGSPGNEQYF.

Ten or more counts support this clonotype. This rearrangement joins TRBV28 to TRBJ2-7; D is uncertain. Germline-derived CDR1 and CDR2 are MDHEN and SYDVKM. The V end was cut by 1 base, the J end by 4 bases, with 23 bases between. This CDR3 contains 18 residues. This CDR3 is CASSLSQVGWGRSYEQYF. The DNA of the CDR3 is TGTGCCAGCAGTTTATCTCAAGTCGGATGGGGTAGAAGTTACGAGCAGTACTTC. The complete variable domain, with remaining parts taken from reference TRBV28 and TRBJ2-7, reads DVKVTQSSRYLVKRTGEKVFLECVQDMDHENMFWYRQDPGLGLRLIYFSYDVKMKEKGDIPEGYSVSREKKERFSLILESASTNQTSMYLCASSLSQVGWGRSYEQYFGPGTRLTVT.

The chain couples TRBV4-2 to TRBJ2-2, with TRBD2 matching 7 bases. Germline values: CDR1 LGHNA, CDR2 YNFKEQ. This CDR3 is built from 16 residues. After removal of 1 base from V and 3 bases from J, the junction contained 5 bases not matched to a gene. The CDR3 loop is CASSQVPSGDTGELFF. The CDR3 DNA sequence: TGTGCCAGCAGCCAAGTCCCTAGCGGCGACACCGGGGAGCTGTTTTTT.

Note on this clonotype: Just one base apart from a much larger clone, this may be a read error. This chain uses TRBV5-4 with TRBJ2-1; 8 bases are a match to TRBD1. This CDR3 is built from 14 residues. CDR1 is SGHNT and CDR2 is YYREEE in the germline V gene (reference sequence). V dropped 4 bases and J dropped 8; count of bases not matched to a gene: 8. This CDR3 is CASSPTGGNHEQFF. The CDR3 DNA reads as TGTGCCAGCAGCCCTACAGGGGGGAACCATGAGCAGTTCTTC.

This clonotype was seen more than once but under ten times. This may stem from a read error, because a much larger clone lies one nucleotide away. V gene TRBV10-3 combines with J gene TRBJ1-2; the D is unclear. CDR1 ENHRY and CDR2 SYGVKD come from the germline V gene. The ends were cut back, 5 bases at V and 0 bases at J, with 13 bases in the middle. This CDR3 region has 15 residues. The CDR3 is CAISTPVTTNYGYTF. The DNA of the CDR3 is TGTGCCATCAGTACTCCGGTGACTACTAACTATGGCTACACCTTC.

This clonotype came up many times. As DNA, the CDR3 is TGTGCCAGCAGCCGGGACAGGGGCTACAATGAGCAGTTCTTC. Its translation: CASSRDRGYNEQFF. This chain links TRBV12-3 or TRBV12-4 with TRBJ2-1, with 10 bases aligning to TRBD1. The CDR3 loop spans 14 amino acids. The ends lost 6 bases at V and 3 bases at J; junction bases unmatched: 2.

For this clonotype: This may be a read error: a much more frequent sequence differs by one nucleotide. J is TRBJ2-7 and V is TRBV5-4, with TRBD2 matching 11 bases. The germline V gene has CDR1 SGHNT and CDR2 YYREEE (reference sequence). After removal of 4 bases from V and 7 bases from J, the junction contained 13 bases not matched to a gene. The CDR3 is 16 amino acids. The CDR3: CASSLFSSGRIGEQYF. The DNA for the CDR3 is TGTGCCAGCAGCCTTTTCTCTAGCGGGAGGATCGGGGAGCAGTACTTC.

In regard to this clonotype: Since the CDR3 does not end with the conserved phenylalanine or tryptophan, this likely comes from a read error. This sequence joins TRBV4-1 and TRBJ1-1, with D hard to call. Germline V gene lookup returns CDR1 MGHRA and CDR2 YSYEKL. This CDR3 region has 14 residues. CDR3 nucleotide sequence: TGCACCAGCAGCCTTAGGATCGGGAACACTGAAGCTTTCTCT. Its translation is CTSSLRIGNTEAFS.

This clonotype appeared many times. This chain links TRBV6-6 with TRBJ1-3, with D tentatively TRBD1 (5 bases). From germline, CDR1 is MNHNY and CDR2 SVGAGI (reference sequence). Trimming left V 8 bases short and J 0 bases short, with 26 bases between. The CDR3 loop spans 19 amino acids. In DNA, the CDR3 is TGTGCCAGCTCAACCCTCCGGGACGCATCCCAGAGCTCTGGAAACACCATATATTTT. The encoded protein is CASSTLRDASQSSGNTIYF.

In the case of this clonotype: A much larger clonotype is one base distant, so this may be a read error. The chain has TRBV29-1 and TRBJ2-1; 7 positions agree with TRBD1. Germline CDR1 and CDR2: SQVTM and ANQGSEA. The CDR3 runs to 14 residues. CDR3 amino acids: CSVGQGAPYKEQFF. The CDR3 DNA reads as TGCAGCGTTGGACAGGGAGCCCCCTACAAAGAGCAGTTCTTC.

As for this clonotype: A much larger clone differs from this one at a single base, so this may be a read error. This chain uses TRBV5-4 with TRBJ2-2, with D possibly matching TRBD2 (6 bases). V shed 4 bases and J shed 1 base, with 14 bases lying between them. Germline CDR1 SGHNT, CDR2 YYREEE (reference sequence). The CDR3 loop spans 16 amino acids. CDR3 DNA: TGTGCCAGCAGCCCTCGACTAGAGAGGAACACCGGGGAGCTGTTTTTT. This translates into CASSPRLERNTGELFF.

For this clonotype: The junction does not match germline at one end; this may be a read error. The chain is built from TRBV6-5 and TRBJ2-6, with a weak D call TRBD1 (6 bases). CDR3 size: 15 residues. Per germline, CDR1 MNHEY and CDR2 SVGAGI. CDR3 in amino acids: CASSYRDSGANVLTF. CDR3 bases: TGTGCTAGCAGTTACAGGGACTCTGGGGCCAACGTCCTGACTTTC.

The chain links TRBV28 to TRBJ1-1; D is unclear. CDR3 length: 13 amino acids. V was cut by 5 bases and J by 4 bases, with 11 bases left in between. Germline-derived CDR1 and CDR2 are MDHEN and SYDVKM. The DNA of the CDR3 is TGTGCCAGCAGTCCTAGACAAGGCACTGAAGCTTTCTTT. The encoded protein is CASSPRQGTEAFF.

For this clonotype: Since a much larger clone is just one base distant, this may be a read error. The chain recombines TRBV29-1 with TRBJ1-4; possible D gene TRBD1, 6 bases. V was pared by 6 bases and J by 8 bases, with 16 bases between. CDR3 length equals 13 residues. In germline, CDR1 is SQVTM, CDR2 ANQGSEA. CDR3 nucleotides: TGCAGCGTGATACAGGGTGCCGGGGAAAAACTGTTTTTT. Translated: CSVIQGAGEKLFF.

With regard to this clonotype: A much more abundant neighbour one base away suggests this may be a read error. V is TRBV4-1 and J is TRBJ2-5; tentative D call: TRBD2 (7 bases). Germline CDR1 MGHRA, CDR2 YSYEKL. This CDR3 has 17 amino acids. CDR3 amino acids: CANSQGQGGGDQETQYF. CDR3 DNA: TGCGCCAACAGCCAAGGACAAGGGGGGGGGGATCAAGAGACCCAGTACTTC.

Comment on this clonotype: Relative to the germline gene, one junction end is altered; a read error may explain this. This chain joins TRBV28 and TRBJ1-2; D is unclear. The length of the CDR3 is 13 residues. The germline V gene encodes CDR1 MDHEN and CDR2 SYDVKM. DNA for the CDR3: TGTGCCATCAGTTCCCGGTCCAACTATGTCTACACCTTC. Translating gives CAISSRSNYVYTF.

In this sample, this clonotype turned up many times. The chain couples TRBV28 to TRBJ1-5; no reliable D call. Looked up from germline, CDR1 is MDHEN and CDR2 is SYDVKM. This CDR3 contains 14 residues. Trimming removed 8 bases from V and 0 bases from J, with 11 bases in between. CDR3 protein: CASAGQYSNQPQHF. Here the CDR3 DNA reads TGTGCCAGCGCCGGGCAATATAGCAATCAGCCCCAGCATTTT.

The chain couples TRBV11-2 to TRBJ1-3, with 8 nucleotides matching TRBD1. Germline V lookup: CDR1 SGHAT, CDR2 FQNNGV. The CDR3 totals 15 residues. V gave up 6 bases and J gave up 4 bases; unmatched junction bases: 8. The CDR3 reads CASSLGDRSGNTIYF. The DNA for the CDR3 is TGTGCCAGCAGTCTTGGGGACAGGTCCGGAAACACCATATATTTT.

A note on this clonotype: This may arise from a read error, as a much more abundant clone is one base away. The rearrangement uses TRBV12-5 and TRBJ2-1; D gene uncertain. Germline V lookup: CDR1 LGHNT, CDR2 FRNRAP. The CDR3 loop spans 11 amino acids. CDR3 nucleotide sequence: TGTGCTTGTGGTTTGTGGGCTAAACGGTTCTTC. Protein product: CACGLWAKRFF.

This clonotype has at least ten counts. This chain uses TRBV6-1 with TRBJ2-2; the match to TRBD2 covers 12 bases. CDR3 length: 15 amino acids. Trimming at V came to 6 bases and at J to 4 bases, leaving 3 bases not matched to a gene. The germline V gene has CDR1 MNHNS and CDR2 SASEGT. CDR3 sequence reads: CASRVGLAGTGELFF. The CDR3 coding sequence is TGTGCCAGCAGGGTGGGACTAGCGGGCACCGGGGAGCTGTTTTTT.

The chain joins TRBV7-3 to TRBJ2-7, with 9 bases matching TRBD1. Germline values: CDR1 SGHTA, CDR2 FQGTGA. The V segment lost 1 base and the J segment 5 bases; nucleotides outside the gene matches: 0. This CDR3 has 13 amino acids. The CDR3 region is CASSLNRGHEQYF. The CDR3 DNA sequence: TGTGCCAGCAGCTTAAACAGGGGGCACGAGCAGTACTTC.